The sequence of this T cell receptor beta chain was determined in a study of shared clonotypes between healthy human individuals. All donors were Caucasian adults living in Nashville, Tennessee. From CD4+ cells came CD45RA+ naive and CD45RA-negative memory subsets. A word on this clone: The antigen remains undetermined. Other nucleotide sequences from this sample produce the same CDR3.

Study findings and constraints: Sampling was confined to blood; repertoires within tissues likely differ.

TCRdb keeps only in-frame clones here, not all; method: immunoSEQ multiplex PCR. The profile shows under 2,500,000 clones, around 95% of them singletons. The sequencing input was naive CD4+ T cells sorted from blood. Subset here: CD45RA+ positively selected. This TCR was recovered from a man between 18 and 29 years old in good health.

The CDR3 nucleotides are TGCAGTGGGCGACGGGGAGAGACCCAGTACTTC. It translates to CSGRRGETQYF. This rearrangement joins TRBV20-1 to TRBJ2-5; a weak D match, TRBD2 (5 bases). Germline V gene data show CDR1 as DFQATT and CDR2 as SNEGSKA (reference sequence). Trimming stripped 7 bases from V and 4 bases from J, with 10 bases between. The CDR3 is 11 amino acids.